The T cell receptor beta chain under discussion was sequenced for a study of T cell changes during pregnancy in multiple sclerosis. Germline CDR1 and CDR2: SGHTA and FQGNSA. CDR3 size: 13 residues. V shed 5 bases and J 2 bases; nucleotides not matched to a gene: 2. Sequencing was performed with immunoSEQ multiplex PCR; in TCRdb, only in-frame clones are kept and a portion is missing. The sample includes 50,000 to 65,000 clones, more than 75% of them seen just once. The clonotype originates from a female donor with multiple sclerosis, enrolled in a pregnancy study. The sample here was peripheral blood, taken in the second trimester of pregnancy. The rearrangement links TRBV7-2 to TRBJ1-2; 7 bases match TRBD1. The CDR3 spells CASSRDRNYGYTF. DNA of the CDR3: TGTGCCAGCAGCCGGGACAGAAACTATGGCTACACCTTC.